This paragraph reports one T cell receptor beta chain. This clone came up once. The clone's antigen remains unknown. It has no much larger one-base neighbor in the sample; base qualities were not kept. Using the deep immunoSEQ assay, TCR CDR3 regions were amplified from genomic DNA by multiplex PCR. Genomic DNA extracted from each cell subset was distributed evenly over all wells of several immunoSEQ 96-well plates, and each plate served as one replicate. Each replicate PCR for sorted subsets received approximately 200 ng genomic DNA, equal to tens of thousands of T cell genomes. The purified libraries were quantified using a Qubit 3.0 fluorometer, sized with a Bioanalyzer 2100, and then quantified again using the KAPA Library Quantification kit. Every immunoSEQ 96-well plate was sequenced on a dedicated single-read 150-cycle Illumina NextSeq 550 flow cell. The authors processed their data as follows. Because the immunoSEQ output held only junctional sequences and lacked quality scores, the filtering could not match the filtering applied to full-length reads. Sequences were annotated with PyIR, a Python wrapper for IgBLAST v1.9, and V/J genes and CDR3 were assigned using IMGT germline references. Reads were removed for weak V/J assignments (E-value above 1e-6), missing CDR3, stop codons, out-of-frame junctions, or ambiguous translated residues. A V3J clonotype was defined by an identical inferred V gene, J gene, and CDR3 amino acid sequence. To compute the percentage overlap between repertoires, the number of shared unique clonotypes was divided by the size of the smaller repertoire. Richness of each repertoire was evaluated using RTK rarefaction, the Chao1 estimator, and Recon v2.1 estimates of unobserved clonotypes. For all TCRbeta clonotypes obtained by the gDNA method from four donors, generation probabilities were computed with OLGA. Here the immuneACCESS table is served through TCRdb, limited to in-frame sequences with V and J called. Missing clones are a known gap in these copies; in checked studies unresolved V genes cover under half, and the rest lacks a known reason. V and J calls and clone size follow that table, whereas D and trimming were derived from the DNA. The sample profile shows about 2,200,000 clones; under 95% of them were found once. The ten largest clonotypes hold more than 1.5% of the sample.

CD8 naive samples were obtained by positive selection for CCR7 among CD45RO-negative cells, yielding a CD45RA+CCR7+ population from which TemRA cells were excluded. Donors were healthy HIV-negative adults with no recently reported acute infections or vaccinations. Every donor was a Caucasian adult living in Nashville, Tennessee, USA. Blood was obtained by leukapheresis, after which PBMCs were separated by Ficoll-Histopaque density gradient centrifugation and cryopreserved in liquid nitrogen vapor phase. Analytical flow cytometry was used to check the purity and quantity of each magnetically sorted T cell population. Each sorted fraction had its genomic DNA isolated and then quantified by UV absorbance on a Nanodrop 2000c. This record belongs to a study of shared clonotypes between healthy human individuals (dated by TCRdb to the early 2020s). Some background on the complete study: Three men and a couple of women, aged 18 to 49 years, made up the cohort. For each donor, CD4 naive and CD4 memory were each run on three plates, CD8 naive on two plates, and CD8 memory on one plate. To estimate repertoire size and how much clonotype sharing occurs between individuals, the study deeply sequenced the blood TCR repertoires of five healthy adults. To increase sequencing depth and limit assay-specific biases, different laboratories used diverse techniques to prepare libraries and sequence TCR repertoires. Per donor, leukapheresis produced somewhere between about 0.94 and 9.5 billion PBMCs.

Study-level results and caveats: Even with the large sequencing depth, rarefaction of the sorted-subset datasets indicated that sequencing was incomplete. The genetic and exposure-history diversity represented was limited by the small number of donors. Compared with non-shared clonotypes, the clonotypes found in all four sorted-subset donors had higher generation probabilities. Pairwise subsampling led to the expectation that sequencing depth would affect the degree of clonotype sharing among donors. When four donors were compared, the shared fraction of clonotypes was about 5% for naive CD4, 3.5% to 4% for naive CD8, more than 2% for memory CD4, and 0.4% for memory CD8. Naive subsets generally had larger estimated clonotype richness than memory subsets did. Sampling was restricted to blood, and TCR repertoires in tissue are likely to differ from TCR repertoires in blood.

The CDR3, from cysteine to phenylalanine, totals 14 residues. Only the CDR3 portion is preserved as DNA: 42 bases, with reading frame beginning at the first base. The trim is 2 bases for V and 2 bases for J, with a gap of 11 bases between the germline ends. The germline V gene specifies SGDLS as CDR1 and YYNGEE as CDR2. The chain is encoded by TRBV9 joined to TRBJ2-7; D gene: possibly TRBD2, on 5 matching bases. Sequencing was done on a sample of naive CD8+ T cells from PBMCs. Explained via the paper, the cell subset or site label denotes: CD45RA+CCR7+. The receptor was isolated from a man aged 18-30 years in good health. Some clones in this sample may be carry-over from other donors' samples. The DNA reads TGTGCCAGCAGCGTCTCGCTAGCCACCTACGAGCAGTACTTC. Its translation reads: CASSVSLATYEQYF.